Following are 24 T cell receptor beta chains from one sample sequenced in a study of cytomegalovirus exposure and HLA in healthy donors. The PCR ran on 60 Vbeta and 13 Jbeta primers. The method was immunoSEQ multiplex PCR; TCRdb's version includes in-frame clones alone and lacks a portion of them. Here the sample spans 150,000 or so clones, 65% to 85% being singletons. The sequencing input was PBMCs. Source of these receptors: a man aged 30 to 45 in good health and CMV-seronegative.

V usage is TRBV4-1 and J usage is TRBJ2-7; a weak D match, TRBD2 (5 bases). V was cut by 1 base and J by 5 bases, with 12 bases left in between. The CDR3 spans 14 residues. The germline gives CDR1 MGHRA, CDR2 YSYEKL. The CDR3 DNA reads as TGCGCCAGCAGCCAAGGGTTGAGGGATGACGAGCAGTACTTC. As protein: CASSQGLRDDEQYF.

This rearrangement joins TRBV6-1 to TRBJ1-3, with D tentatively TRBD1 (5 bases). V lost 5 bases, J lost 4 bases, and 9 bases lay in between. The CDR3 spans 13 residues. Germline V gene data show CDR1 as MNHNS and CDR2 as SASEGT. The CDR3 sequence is CASSTRQGNTIYF. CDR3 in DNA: TGTGCCAGCAGTACCCGACAGGGAAACACCATATATTTT.

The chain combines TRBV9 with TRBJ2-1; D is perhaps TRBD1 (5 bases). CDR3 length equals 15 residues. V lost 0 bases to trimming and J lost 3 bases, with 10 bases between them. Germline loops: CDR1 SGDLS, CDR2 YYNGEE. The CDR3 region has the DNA TGTGCCAGCAGCGTAGCAGGGCAGAGCTACAATGAGCAGTTCTTC. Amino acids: CASSVAGQSYNEQFF.

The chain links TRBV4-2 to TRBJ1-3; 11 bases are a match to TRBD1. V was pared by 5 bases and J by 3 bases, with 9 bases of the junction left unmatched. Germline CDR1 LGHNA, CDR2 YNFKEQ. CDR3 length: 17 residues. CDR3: CASSVDGQGAGGNTIYF. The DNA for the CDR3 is TGTGCCAGCAGCGTCGATGGACAGGGGGCAGGTGGAAACACCATATATTTT.

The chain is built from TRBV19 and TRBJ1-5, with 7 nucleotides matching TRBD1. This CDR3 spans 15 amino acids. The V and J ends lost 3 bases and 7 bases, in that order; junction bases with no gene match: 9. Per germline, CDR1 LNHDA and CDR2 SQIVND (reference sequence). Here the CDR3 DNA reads TGTGCCAGTAGTATTGCGGGACAGCTCAACCAGCCCCAGCATTTT. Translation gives CASSIAGQLNQPQHF. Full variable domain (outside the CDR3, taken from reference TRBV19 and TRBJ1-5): DGGITQSPKYLFRKEGQNVTLSCEQNLNHDAMYWYRQDPGQGLRLIYYSQIVNDFQKGDIAEGYSVSREKKESFPLTVTSAQKNPTAFYLCASSIAGQLNQPQHFGDGTRLSIL.

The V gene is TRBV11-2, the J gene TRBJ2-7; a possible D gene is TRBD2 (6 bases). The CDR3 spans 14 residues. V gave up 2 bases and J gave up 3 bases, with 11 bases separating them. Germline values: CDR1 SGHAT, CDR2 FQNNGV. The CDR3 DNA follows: TGTGCCAGCAGCTTAAACCGGGGGTACTACGAGCAGTACTTC. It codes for CASSLNRGYYEQYF.

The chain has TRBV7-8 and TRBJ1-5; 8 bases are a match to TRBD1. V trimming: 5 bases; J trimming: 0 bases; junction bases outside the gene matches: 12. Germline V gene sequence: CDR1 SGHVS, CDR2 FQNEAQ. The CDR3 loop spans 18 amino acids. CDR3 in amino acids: CASSGRTGRFDSNQPQHF. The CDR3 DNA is TGTGCCAGCAGCGGACGGACAGGGCGTTTTGATAGCAATCAGCCCCAGCATTTT.

CDR3 region: CATSRDRRGGGETQYF. The DNA of the CDR3 is TGTGCCACCAGCAGAGATCGGAGGGGAGGGGGGGAGACCCAGTACTTC. The V and J genes are TRBV15 and TRBJ2-5; TRBD2 is a possible D gene (7 bases). V was trimmed by 0 bases and J by 5 bases, leaving 16 bases between them. The CDR3 is made up of 16 amino acids. CDR1 and CDR2 (germline): LNHNV, YYDKDF (reference sequence).

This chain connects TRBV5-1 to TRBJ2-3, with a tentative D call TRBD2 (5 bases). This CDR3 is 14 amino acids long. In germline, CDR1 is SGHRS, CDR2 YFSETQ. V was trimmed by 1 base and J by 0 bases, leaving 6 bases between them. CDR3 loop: CASSLWTSTDTQYF. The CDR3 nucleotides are TGCGCCAGCAGCTTGTGGACTAGCACAGATACGCAGTATTTT.

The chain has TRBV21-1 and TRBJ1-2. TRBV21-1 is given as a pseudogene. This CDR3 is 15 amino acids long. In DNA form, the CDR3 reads TGTGCCAGCAGCAATTTGCGGGTATATGACTATGGCTACACCTTC. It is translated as CASSNLRVYDYGYTF.

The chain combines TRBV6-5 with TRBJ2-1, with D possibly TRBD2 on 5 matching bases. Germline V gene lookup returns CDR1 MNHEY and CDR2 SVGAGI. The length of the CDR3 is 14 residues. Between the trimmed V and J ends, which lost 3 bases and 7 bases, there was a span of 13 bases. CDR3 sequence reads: CASSYSTRGNEQFF. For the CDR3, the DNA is TGTGCCAGCAGTTATTCGACTCGGGGTAATGAGCAGTTCTTC.

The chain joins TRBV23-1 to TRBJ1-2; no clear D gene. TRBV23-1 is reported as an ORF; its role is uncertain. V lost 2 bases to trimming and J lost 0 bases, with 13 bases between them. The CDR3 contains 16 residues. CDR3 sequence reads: CASSQDCVLSNYGYTF. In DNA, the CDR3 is TGCGCCAGCAGTCAAGACTGCGTGCTCTCTAACTATGGCTACACCTTC.

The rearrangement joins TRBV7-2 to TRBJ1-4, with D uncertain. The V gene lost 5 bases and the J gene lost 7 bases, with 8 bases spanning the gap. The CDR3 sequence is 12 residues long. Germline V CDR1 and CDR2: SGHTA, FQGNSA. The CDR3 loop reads CASSAYGEKLFF. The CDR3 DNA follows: TGTGCCAGCAGCGCCTACGGTGAAAAACTGTTTTTT.

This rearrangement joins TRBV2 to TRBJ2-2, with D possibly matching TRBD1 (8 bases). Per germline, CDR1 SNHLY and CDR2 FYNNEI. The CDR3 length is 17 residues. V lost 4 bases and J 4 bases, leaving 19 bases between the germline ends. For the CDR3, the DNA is TGTGCCAGCAGTGGGACAGGGAGGGAGCCGAGCACCGGGGAGCTGTTTTTT. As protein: CASSGTGREPSTGELFF. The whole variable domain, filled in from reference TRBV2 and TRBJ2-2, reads EPEVTQTPSHQVTQMGQEVILRCVPISNHLYFYWYRQILGQKVEFLVSFYNNEISEKSEIFDDQFSVERPDGSNFTLKIRSTKLEDSAMYFCASSGTGREPSTGELFFGEGSRLTVL.

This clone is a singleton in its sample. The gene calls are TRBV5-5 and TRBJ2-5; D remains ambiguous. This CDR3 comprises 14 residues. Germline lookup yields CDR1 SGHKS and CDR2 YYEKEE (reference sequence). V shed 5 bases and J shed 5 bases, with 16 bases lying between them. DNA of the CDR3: TGTGCCAGCAGTTCCTCGGTTCGGTTGGAGACCCAGTACTTC. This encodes CASSSSVRLETQYF.

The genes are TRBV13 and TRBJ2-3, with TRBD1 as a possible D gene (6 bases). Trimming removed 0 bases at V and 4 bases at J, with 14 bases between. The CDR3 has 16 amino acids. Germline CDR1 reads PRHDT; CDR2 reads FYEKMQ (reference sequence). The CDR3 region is CASSLGPTGPPDTQYF. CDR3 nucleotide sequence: TGTGCCAGCAGCTTAGGCCCGACAGGACCCCCAGATACGCAGTATTTT.

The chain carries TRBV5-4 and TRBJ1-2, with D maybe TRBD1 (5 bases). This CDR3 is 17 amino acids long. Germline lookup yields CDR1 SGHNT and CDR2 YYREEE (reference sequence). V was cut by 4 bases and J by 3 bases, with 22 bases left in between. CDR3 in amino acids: CASSPGGEKTLYYGYTF. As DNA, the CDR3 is TGTGCCAGCAGCCCCGGGGGGGAAAAAACCCTGTACTATGGCTACACCTTC.

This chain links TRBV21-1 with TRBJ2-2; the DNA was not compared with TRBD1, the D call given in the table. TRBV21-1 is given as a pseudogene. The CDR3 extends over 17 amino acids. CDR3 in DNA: TGTGCCAGCAGCAAAGTGCTAGGACAGGGGGACACCGGGGAGCTGTTTTTT. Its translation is CASSKVLGQGDTGELFF.

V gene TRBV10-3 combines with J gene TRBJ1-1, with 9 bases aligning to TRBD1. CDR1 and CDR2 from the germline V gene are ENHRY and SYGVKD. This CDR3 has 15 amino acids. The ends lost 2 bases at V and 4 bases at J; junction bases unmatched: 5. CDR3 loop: CAISETGGDGTEAFF. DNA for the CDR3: TGTGCCATCAGTGAGACAGGGGGCGACGGCACTGAAGCTTTCTTT.

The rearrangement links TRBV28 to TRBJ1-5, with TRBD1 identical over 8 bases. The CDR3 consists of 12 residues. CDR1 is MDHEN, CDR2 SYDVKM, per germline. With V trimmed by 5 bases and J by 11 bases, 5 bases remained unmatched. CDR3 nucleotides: TGTGCCAGCAGTGTAACAGGGGGATCCCAGCATTTT. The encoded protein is CASSVTGGSQHF.

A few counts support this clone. The CDR3 loop is CASSRRTNTGELFF. The DNA of the CDR3 is TGTGCCAGCAGTCGGAGAACGAACACCGGGGAGCTGTTTTTT. The chain recombines TRBV6-1 with TRBJ2-2; D call uncertain. Germline V gene lookup returns CDR1 MNHNS and CDR2 SASEGT. This CDR3 is built from 14 residues. Trimming took off 5 bases at V and 0 bases at J, with 7 bases between the two ends.

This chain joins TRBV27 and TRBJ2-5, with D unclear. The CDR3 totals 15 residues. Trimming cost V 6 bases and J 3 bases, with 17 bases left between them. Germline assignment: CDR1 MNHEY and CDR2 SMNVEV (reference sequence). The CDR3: CASSMNRQVKETQYF. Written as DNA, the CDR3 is TGTGCCAGCAGCATGAACCGACAAGTCAAAGAGACCCAGTACTTC.

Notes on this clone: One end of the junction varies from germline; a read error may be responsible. Here the CDR3 DNA reads TGCAGCGTCGAAGACAGGGCCCGAGAGACCCAGTACTTC. Translation: CSVEDRARETQYF. The J gene is TRBJ2-5, the V gene TRBV29-1, with 7 bases fitting TRBD1. The CDR3 has 13 amino acids. The germline V gene has CDR1 SQVTM and CDR2 ANQGSEA.

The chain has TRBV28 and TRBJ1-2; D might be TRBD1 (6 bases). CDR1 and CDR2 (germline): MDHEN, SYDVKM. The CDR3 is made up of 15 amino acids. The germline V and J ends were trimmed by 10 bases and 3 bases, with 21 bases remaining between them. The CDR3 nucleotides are TGTGCCACCAAGGGGGACCAAACGAATTACTATGGCTACACCTTC. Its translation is CATKGDQTNYYGYTF.